The clone carrying this T cell receptor (beta chain) was seen a single time. Its antigen is not known. Trimming removed 4 bases at V and 2 bases at J, with 9 bases between. Germline CDR1 and CDR2: SGHNT and YYREEE (reference sequence). The CDR3 has 13 amino acids. TCRdb's copy holds only in-frame clones and misses some; the assay was immunoSEQ multiplex PCR. This sample has roughly 72,000 clones, with about 85% found just once. Exclusion applied to patients with autoimmune disease history or systemic immunosuppression. These data belong to a study of OX40 agonist ivuxolimab in advanced cancers. Findings of the study overall: In the 0.1-3.0 mg/kg groups, partial responders showed among the lowest expansion. More expanded clones were found, on average, in CD8+ than in CD4+ T cells.

Sequenced material: CD4+ or CD8+ T cells sorted from blood, taken in a trial of the OX40 agonist ivuxolimab. V usage is TRBV5-4 and J usage is TRBJ1-2; D ambiguous. This clonotype was sampled from an adult with an advanced solid tumor such as melanoma, head and neck, liver or kidney cancer. The CDR3 DNA is TGTGCCAGCAGCCCCACTAGGAACTATGGCTACACCTTC. Its protein is CASSPTRNYGYTF.